Presented here are 5 T cell receptor beta chains from one specimen sequenced in a study of metastatic and nonmetastatic thyroid tumors. Each patient went into thyroid surgery without having received any treatment. Using MiXCR, TCRdb re-called clones from the PCR reads. The sample lists some 83,000 clones; approximately 12% were seen once. Sequences were obtained from tumor tissue. The receptors were sampled from a female donor with papillary thyroid cancer or a benign thyroid nodule (not recorded which). Some clones in this sample may be carry-over from other donors' samples.

The chain has TRBV20-1 and TRBJ2-5, with 8 bases fitting TRBD1. Germline CDR1 DFQATT, CDR2 SNEGSKA (reference sequence). V trimming: 4 bases; J trimming: 4 bases; junction bases outside the gene matches: 2. CDR3 size: 12 residues. CDR3 protein: CSATTGGETQYF. The DNA of the CDR3 is TGCAGTGCTACAACAGGGGGAGAGACCCAGTACTTC.

The chain couples TRBV11-2 to TRBJ1-4; D is unclear. The germline CDR1 and CDR2 sequences are SGHAT and FQNNGV. Trimming removed 6 bases from V and 8 bases from J, with 19 bases in between. The CDR3 is 15 residues long. The CDR3 DNA sequence: TGTGCCAGCAGATTCCGGCCCCTCGGAGGGGAAAAACTGTTTTTT. This codes for CASRFRPLGGEKLFF.

This clone was picked up many times. The chain has TRBV7-8 and TRBJ2-7; no clear D gene. The CDR3 is made up of 13 amino acids. Germline V gene sequence: CDR1 SGHVS, CDR2 FQNEAQ. Trimming left V 2 bases short and J 0 bases short, with 5 bases between. The CDR3 region is CASSLLLSYEQYF. In nucleotides, the CDR3 is TGTGCCAGCAGCTTACTGCTCTCCTACGAGCAGTACTTC.

This clone has ten or more counts. The chain links TRBV7-6 to TRBJ2-5; D is unclear. The germline V gene has CDR1 SGHVS and CDR2 FNYEAQ. The CDR3 consists of 13 residues. V was pared by 6 bases and J by 5 bases, with 13 bases between. DNA of the CDR3: TGTGCCAGCAGTTATAAGGGTGTGGAGACCCAGTACTTC. Translation: CASSYKGVETQYF. Complete variable domain (other parts from reference TRBV7-6 and TRBJ2-5): GAGVSQSPRYKVTKRGQDVALRCDPISGHVSLYWYRQALGQGPEFLTYFNYEAQQDKSGLPNDRFSAERPEGSISTLTIQRTEQRDSAMYRCASSYKGVETQYFGPGTRLLVL.

This clone appeared many times. V and J are TRBV5-8 and TRBJ2-5; D unresolved. The germline V gene encodes CDR1 SGHTS and CDR2 YDEGEE. V was clipped by 4 bases and J by 4 bases, with 11 bases between them. This CDR3 is 13 amino acids long. The CDR3 is CASSLSGSETQYF. The CDR3 region has the DNA TGTGCCAGCAGCCTTAGTGGTTCAGAGACCCAGTACTTC. Using reference TRBV5-8 and TRBJ2-5 for the parts outside the CDR3, the full variable domain is EAGVTQSPTHLIKTRGQQATLRCSPISGHTSVYWYQQALGLGLQFLLWYDEGEERNRGNFPPRFSGRQFPNYSSELNVNALELEDSALYLCASSLSGSETQYFGPGTRLLVL.